The 2 T cell receptor beta chains given below trace back to one sample, sequenced in a study of blood T cell repertoires in COVID-19. TCRdb's copy holds only in-frame clones and misses some; the assay was immunoSEQ multiplex PCR. Among a few hundred thousand clones, around 90% were seen once, and the ten largest hold about 2%. The sample consisted of peripheral blood. All receptors derive from a man younger than 35 with active or convalescent COVID-19.

The J gene is TRBJ1-5, the V gene TRBV6-5; no clear D. CDR1 and CDR2 from the germline V gene are MNHEY and SVGAGI. V was clipped by 0 bases and J by 2 bases, with 5 bases between them. CDR3 length: 14 amino acids. CDR3 protein: CASSYSLGNQPQHF. The DNA of the CDR3 is TGTGCCAGCAGTTACTCGTTAGGCAATCAGCCCCAGCATTTT.

V gene TRBV4-1 combines with J gene TRBJ2-7; maybe TRBD2 (6 bases). The CDR3 consists of 15 residues. The germline V and J ends were trimmed by 2 bases and 4 bases, with 15 bases remaining between them. CDR1 is MGHRA and CDR2 is YSYEKL in the germline V gene. The CDR3 DNA sequence: TGCGCCAGCAGCCAACCAACGGCGGGGTGGTACGAGCAGTACTTC. This gives the protein CASSQPTAGWYEQYF.